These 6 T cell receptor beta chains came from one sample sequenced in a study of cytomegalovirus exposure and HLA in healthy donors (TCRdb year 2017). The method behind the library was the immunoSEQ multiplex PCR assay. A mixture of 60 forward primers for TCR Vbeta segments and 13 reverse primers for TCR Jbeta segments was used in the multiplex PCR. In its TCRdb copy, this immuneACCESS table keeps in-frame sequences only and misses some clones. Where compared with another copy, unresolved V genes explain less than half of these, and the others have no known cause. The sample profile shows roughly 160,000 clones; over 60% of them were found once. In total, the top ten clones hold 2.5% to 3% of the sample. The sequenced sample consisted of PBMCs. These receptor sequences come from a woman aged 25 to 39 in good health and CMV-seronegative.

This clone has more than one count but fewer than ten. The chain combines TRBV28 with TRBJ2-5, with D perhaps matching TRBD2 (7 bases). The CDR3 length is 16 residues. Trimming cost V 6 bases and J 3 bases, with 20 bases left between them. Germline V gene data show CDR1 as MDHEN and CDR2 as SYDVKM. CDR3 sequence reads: CASSSLGRGEEETQYF. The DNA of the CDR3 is TGTGCCAGCAGCTCCTTGGGGAGGGGGGAGGAAGAGACCCAGTACTTC.

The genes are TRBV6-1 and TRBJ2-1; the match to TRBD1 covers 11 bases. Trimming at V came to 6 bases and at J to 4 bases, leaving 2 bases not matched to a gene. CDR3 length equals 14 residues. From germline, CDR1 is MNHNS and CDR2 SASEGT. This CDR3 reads CASRGQGVYNEQFF. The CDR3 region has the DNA TGTGCCAGCAGGGGACAGGGGGTTTACAATGAGCAGTTCTTC.

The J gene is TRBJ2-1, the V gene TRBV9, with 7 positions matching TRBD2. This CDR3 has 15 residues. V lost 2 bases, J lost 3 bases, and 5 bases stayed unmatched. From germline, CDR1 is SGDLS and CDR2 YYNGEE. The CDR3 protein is CASSVSTSDYNEQFF. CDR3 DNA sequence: TGTGCCAGCAGCGTTTCAACTAGCGACTACAATGAGCAGTTCTTC.

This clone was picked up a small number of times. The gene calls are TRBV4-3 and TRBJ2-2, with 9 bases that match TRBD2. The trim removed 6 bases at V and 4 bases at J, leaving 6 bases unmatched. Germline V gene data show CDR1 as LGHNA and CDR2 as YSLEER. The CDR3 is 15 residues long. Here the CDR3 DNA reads TGCGCCAGCAGACTTAGCGGGAGTGGCACCGGGGAGCTGTTTTTT. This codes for CASRLSGSGTGELFF.

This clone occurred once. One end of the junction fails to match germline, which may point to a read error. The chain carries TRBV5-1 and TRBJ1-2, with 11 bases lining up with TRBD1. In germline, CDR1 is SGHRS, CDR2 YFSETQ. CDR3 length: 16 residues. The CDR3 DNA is TGCGCCAGCAGTTTGGGACAGGGGGTGACTAACTATGGCTACACCTTC. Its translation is CASSLGQGVTNYGYTF.

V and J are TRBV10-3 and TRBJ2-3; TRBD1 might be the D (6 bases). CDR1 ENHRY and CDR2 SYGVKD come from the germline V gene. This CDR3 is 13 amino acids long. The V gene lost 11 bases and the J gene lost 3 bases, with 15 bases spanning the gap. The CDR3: CAAKGVGTDTQYF. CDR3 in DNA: TGTGCCGCCAAGGGGGTAGGGACAGATACGCAGTATTTT.